The T cell receptor beta chain described here comes from a study of blood T cells in healthy people across ages. Trimming removed 2 bases from V and 5 bases from J, with 16 bases in between. The CDR3 has 16 amino acids. Germline assignment: CDR1 MNHEY and CDR2 SVGAGI. Those donating, healthy Caucasian individuals from Russia, were aged roughly 6 to 90. Approximately 9.4 milliliters was the volume of peripheral blood drawn from each donor. A second PCR of about 7 to 12 cycles used a sample-barcoded 5' primer and a J-beta primer mix. TCRdb analysed the 5' RACE reads with MiXCR anew, one entry per CDR3 protein. The profile shows some 1,800,000 distinct CDR3 sequences, about 39% of them singletons. This clonotype was observed a few times.

Sequenced sample: blood. The chain links TRBV6-5 to TRBJ2-1, with D perhaps being TRBD1 or TRBD2 (5 bases each). The TCR originated in a human donor in good health. The CDR3 spells CASSYNRPGPNNEQFF. The CDR3 DNA reads as TGTGCCAGCAGTTACAACCGACCGGGACCTAACAATGAGCAGTTCTTC.